Below, one T cell receptor beta chain is given with its context. Antigen unknown. This specimen comes from a study of cytomegalovirus exposure and HLA in healthy donors. Primers included in the PCR were 60 Vbeta and 13 Jbeta primers. TCRdb's copy holds only in-frame clones and misses some; the assay was immunoSEQ multiplex PCR. The sample contains 200,000 to 300,000 clones, 84% of which appear only once. Per the germline V gene, CDR1 is LNHDA and CDR2 is SQIVND (reference sequence). Trimming cost V 3 bases and J 5 bases; bases outside gene matches: 2. CDR3 length equals 14 residues. Overall study findings and caveats: HLA-A and HLA-B allele assignments for most subjects were reportedly predicted accurately using TCR beta sequences.

The origin of this receptor is a woman aged 40 to 50 in good health and CMV-seropositive. J is TRBJ2-1 and V is TRBV19; 9 nucleotides match TRBD2. The sample taken for sequencing was PBMCs. This chain's CDR3 is CASSISGSNNEQFF. DNA of the CDR3: TGTGCCAGTAGTATTAGCGGGAGCAACAATGAGCAGTTCTTC.